This T cell receptor (beta chain) was sequenced in a study of blood T cell repertoires in COVID-19. Repertoires were generated with immunoSEQ multiplex PCR, while TCRdb's copy carries only in-frame clones and drops some. Of roughly 150,000 clones in the sample, about 87% were seen once. The CDR3 loop spans 14 amino acids. Trimming cost V 2 bases and J 0 bases, with 8 bases left between them. Germline CDR1 and CDR2: SGHTS and YDEGEE. In its sample, this clone was seen once. The sample consisted of peripheral blood. J is TRBJ1-1 and V is TRBV5-8; D possibly corresponds to TRBD1 (5 bases). This sequence originates from a man older than 75 with acute or convalescent COVID-19. The CDR3 coding sequence is TGTGCCAGCAGCTTATCAGGGATGAACACTGAAGCTTTCTTT. Encoded protein: CASSLSGMNTEAFF.